A single sample gave rise to the 23 T cell receptor beta chains below, sequenced in a study of blood T cells in healthy people across ages. A second PCR of 7 to 11 cycles used a sample-barcoded 5' primer and a J-beta primer mix. TCRdb re-called the 5' RACE reads with MiXCR, one entry per CDR3 protein. In the table there are some 1,000,000 distinct CDR3 sequences, 20% to 25% of which are singletons. These data are also associated with another study on T cells of mothers and their children.

The sequenced material came from blood. The receptors were sampled from a girl aged 2-10 years in good health.

CDR3 DNA sequence: TGTGCCAGCAGCGTAGAGGGCAGGATGAACACTGAAGCTTTCTTT. This codes for CASSVEGRMNTEAFF. The chain combines TRBV9 with TRBJ1-1; D is unclear. This CDR3 has 15 residues. Germline values: CDR1 SGDLS, CDR2 YYNGEE. V dropped 0 bases and J dropped 0 bases, with 9 bases sitting between them.

This clonotype has just a few counts. The chain's CDR3 is CASGLGTQPNEKLFF. CDR3 nucleotide sequence: TGTGCTAGTGGTTTGGGTACACAGCCAAATGAAAAACTGTTTTTT. The chain carries TRBV12-5 and TRBJ1-4; no definite D call. Germline loops: CDR1 LGHNT, CDR2 FRNRAP. V lost 1 base and J 5 bases, leaving 11 bases between the germline ends. CDR3 size: 15 residues.

V usage is TRBV28 and J usage is TRBJ2-5; 7 nucleotides align to TRBD2. The J call is uncertain, as TRBJ2-1 better fits the DNA end. The germline V gene encodes CDR1 MDHEN and CDR2 SYDVKM. This CDR3 comprises 15 residues. CDR3 sequence reads: CASSPATSPYNEQFF. The CDR3 bases are TGTGCCAGCAGTCCGGCGACTAGCCCGTACAATGAGCAGTTCTTC.

This clonotype was seen more than once but under ten times. The chain couples TRBV29-1 to TRBJ2-1; no firm D call. Per germline, CDR1 SQVTM and CDR2 ANQGSEA. The CDR3 contains 13 residues. Trimming shortened V by 4 bases and J by 7 bases, and 14 bases separated the two germline ends. CDR3 residues: CSVGLAIENEQFF. CDR3 DNA sequence: TGCAGCGTTGGATTGGCCATAGAGAATGAGCAGTTCTTC.

The rearrangement uses TRBV6-5 and TRBJ2-5; D not certain. The germline gives CDR1 MNHEY, CDR2 SVGAGI. CDR3 length: 14 residues. Trimming took 3 bases from V and 0 from J, leaving 8 bases between them. The CDR3 coding sequence is TGTGCCAGCAGTTATACTCGCCACCAAGAGACCCAGTACTTC. Translating gives CASSYTRHQETQYF.

The chain is built from TRBV15 and TRBJ2-5, with a possible D match to TRBD2 (6 bases). Near its end, the DNA agrees better with TRBJ2-7, so the J call may be wrong. Germline-derived CDR1 and CDR2 are LNHNV and YYDKDF (reference sequence). The CDR3 consists of 14 residues. The CDR3 spells CATSREGGTYEQYF. The CDR3 nucleotides read TGTGCCACCAGCAGAGAGGGCGGGACCTACGAGCAGTACTTC.

This clonotype occurred a few times. The chain recombines TRBV9 with TRBJ2-1; 7 bases match TRBD2. The J segment lost 3 bases and the V segment lost 0 bases, leaving 6 bases of the junction unmatched. CDR3 length: 16 amino acids. Germline lookup yields CDR1 SGDLS and CDR2 YYNGEE. CDR3 coding DNA: TGTGCCAGCAGCGTAGCTGCGGCTAGCGGCTACAATGAGCAGTTCTTC. Its protein product is CASSVAAASGYNEQFF. Supplemented by reference TRBV9 and TRBJ2-1, the full variable domain reads DSGVTQTPKHLITATGQRVTLRCSPRSGDLSVYWYQQSLDQGLQFLIQYYNGEERAKGNILERFSAQQFPDLHSELNLSSLELGDSALYFCASSVAAASGYNEQFFGPGTRLTVL.

This clonotype was seen a few times. This chain links TRBV5-1 with TRBJ2-5, with 7 positions matching TRBD2. Losses at the gene ends were 4 bases for V and 3 bases for J; bases not matched to a gene: 6. The CDR3 sequence is 14 residues long. The germline V gene encodes CDR1 SGHRS and CDR2 YFSETQ. CDR3 protein: CASSGGTKEETQYF. The CDR3 bases are TGCGCCAGCAGCGGCGGGACTAAAGAAGAGACCCAGTACTTC.

In this sample, this clonotype turned up a few times. This chain connects TRBV28 to TRBJ2-4, with D unresolved. V lost 0 bases, J lost 0 bases, and 12 bases lay in between. The CDR3 spans 17 residues. From germline, CDR1 is MDHEN and CDR2 SYDVKM. CDR3 nucleotides: TGTGCCAGCAGTTTATGGCTTCCCCTAAAAGCCAAAAACATTCAGTACTTC. As protein: CASSLWLPLKAKNIQYF.

The chain uses TRBV12-5 and TRBJ1-5; D unresolved. Trimming cost V 5 bases and J 9 bases, with 8 bases left between them. CDR3 size: 11 residues. CDR1 LGHNT and CDR2 FRNRAP come from the germline V gene. DNA for the CDR3: TGTGCTAGTGGTCCCCCCTGGCCCCAGCATTTT. Protein product: CASGPPWPQHF. The entire variable domain, with the rest obtained from reference TRBV12-5 and TRBJ1-5, is as follows: DARVTQTPRHKVTEMGQEVTMRCQPILGHNTVFWYRQTMMQGLELLAYFRNRAPLDDSGMPKDRFSAEMPDATLATLKIQPSEPRDSAVYFCASGPPWPQHFGDGTRLSIL.

V gene TRBV11-1 combines with J gene TRBJ2-1; 15 positions agree with TRBD2. The CDR3 loop spans 18 amino acids. CDR1 and CDR2 from the germline V gene are SGHAT and FQDESV (reference sequence). J lost 0 bases, V lost 5 bases, and 5 bases had no gene match. The DNA for the CDR3 is TGTGCCAGCAGCCGGACTAGCGGGGGGGCCGGCTCCTACAATGAGCAGTTCTTC. Encoded protein: CASSRTSGGAGSYNEQFF.

The table lists this clonotype with a few counts. Because it lacks the conserved phenylalanine or tryptophan at the end, this CDR3 is likely a read error. The chain carries TRBV5-1 and TRBJ2-5; D remains ambiguous. Per germline, CDR1 SGHRS and CDR2 YFSETQ. V lost 2 bases and J 1 base, leaving 12 bases between the germline ends. This CDR3 region has 15 residues. CDR3 sequence: CASSFRYYLQETQYL. The DNA of the CDR3 is TGCGCCAGCAGCTTTAGGTACTATCTCCAAGAGACCCAGTACCTC.

This clonotype has ten or more counts. The rearrangement uses TRBV29-1 and TRBJ2-3; TRBD2 is a possible D gene (6 bases). Germline V lookup: CDR1 SQVTM, CDR2 ANQGSEA. The CDR3 has 14 amino acids. Trimming stripped 0 bases from V and 0 bases from J, with 7 bases between. The CDR3 bases are TGCAGCGTTGAAGATCGGGGGAGCACAGATACGCAGTATTTT. This gives the protein CSVEDRGSTDTQYF.

In this sample, this clonotype turned up a few times. The V gene is TRBV7-3, the J gene TRBJ2-5, with TRBD1 matching over 10 bases. Per germline, CDR1 SGHTA and CDR2 FQGTGA. V gave up 1 base and J gave up 5 bases; unmatched junction bases: 7. The CDR3 loop spans 16 amino acids. The CDR3 DNA reads as TGTGCCAGCAGCTTAAGTCGGGACAGGGGATCGGAGACCCAGTACTTC. Its protein product is CASSLSRDRGSETQYF.

This clonotype showed up just a few times. The chain couples TRBV5-1 to TRBJ2-5; no clear D. This CDR3 is built from 15 residues. CDR1 and CDR2 from the germline V gene are SGHRS and YFSETQ. V was pared by 0 bases and J by 2 bases, with 11 bases between. The CDR3 DNA reads TGCGCCAGCAGCTTGGCTACCTTCGTACAAGAGACCCAGTACTTC. It translates to CASSLATFVQETQYF.

This chain connects TRBV6-6 to TRBJ2-5, with unresolved D. The J call could be wrong; TRBJ2-7 is a better fit for the DNA end. Germline CDR1 MNHNY, CDR2 SVGAGI (reference sequence). The CDR3 has 12 amino acids. CDR3 sequence: CASSYEFGEQYF. CDR3 DNA: TGTGCCAGCAGCTACGAATTTGGCGAGCAGTACTTC.

There are a few counts of this clonotype. V is TRBV29-1 and J is TRBJ2-2; D gene ambiguous. Germline CDR1 and CDR2: SQVTM and ANQGSEA. This CDR3 comprises 16 residues. Deletions cut 7 bases from V and 3 bases from J, with 21 bases between. The CDR3 DNA reads TGCAGCGCCCTGGGGTGGGGTCTTGAGGACACCGGGGAGCTGTTTTTT. It encodes CSALGWGLEDTGELFF.

The chain has TRBV28 and TRBJ2-6; TRBD2 matches 7 bases. Germline V gene sequence: CDR1 MDHEN, CDR2 SYDVKM. The CDR3 is 16 residues long. V lost 7 bases, J lost 3 bases, and 9 bases stayed unmatched. The DNA of the CDR3 is TGTGCCAGCACGACCACGGGGGGTCGTGGGGCCAACGTCCTGACTTTC. Its translation is CASTTTGGRGANVLTF.

A word on this clonotype: A read error may produce the germline difference seen at one junction end. This chain joins TRBV4-3 and TRBJ2-5; 8 nucleotides match TRBD2. The length of the CDR3 is 15 residues. Germline V CDR1 and CDR2: LGHNA, YSLEER. This CDR3 reads CASSHSRGAGEAQYF. The CDR3 DNA reads as TGCGCCAGCAGCCACTCGCGGGGGGCAGGAGAGGCCCAGTACTTC.

This clonotype was observed a few times. The CDR3 DNA reads as TGTGCCAGCACCCTAGCGGACAGGGAGGGCACCGGGGAGCTGTTTTTT. Translation: CASTLADREGTGELFF. The J gene is TRBJ2-2, the V gene TRBV13; tentative D call: TRBD1 (8 bases). Trimming took 7 bases from V and 4 from J, leaving 19 bases between them. Germline CDR1 PRHDT, CDR2 FYEKMQ (reference sequence). The CDR3 is 16 amino acids.

The chain employs TRBV12-5 and TRBJ2-7; 8 bases map to TRBD2. This CDR3 comprises 14 residues. Trimming cost V 8 bases and J 0 bases; bases outside gene matches: 6. CDR1 is LGHNT and CDR2 is FRNRAP in the germline V gene. This CDR3 is CASSTSGNSYEQYF. The CDR3 region has the DNA TGTGCTAGTTCAACTAGCGGTAACTCCTACGAGCAGTACTTC.

There are a few counts of this clonotype. V is TRBV20-1 and J is TRBJ2-7, with TRBD2 matching 8 bases. The germline gives CDR1 DFQATT, CDR2 SNEGSKA (reference sequence). There are 15 residues in the CDR3. V gave up 1 base and J gave up 4 bases; unmatched junction bases: 9. The CDR3 coding sequence is TGCAGTGCTAGAGTGAGCGGGAGTAAAGGGTACGAGCAGTACTTC. Protein: CSARVSGSKGYEQYF.

This clonotype appeared a single time. This sequence joins TRBV29-1 and TRBJ2-1; 8 positions match TRBD2. This CDR3 contains 14 residues. Per germline, CDR1 SQVTM and CDR2 ANQGSEA. J lost 5 bases, V lost 3 bases, and 6 bases had no gene match. For the CDR3, the DNA is TGCAGCGTTGAGGAACTAGCGGAGCACAATGAGCAGTTCTTC. Residues: CSVEELAEHNEQFF.